Sequencing of this T cell receptor (beta chain) was carried out in a study of blood T cells in healthy people across ages. The wider study: Capture via template switching afforded approximately one barcoded beta molecule per two T cells. Findings and caveats of the study: Across samples, TCR beta diversity tracked strongly with naive T cell percentage.

The CDR3 loop spans 16 amino acids. Germline CDR1 SGHDN, CDR2 FVKESK. With 0 bases removed from V and 7 bases from J, the gap between germline ends came to 15 bases. About this clonotype itself: Its antigen is undetermined.

A J-beta primer mix and a sample-barcoded 5' primer were used in a second PCR of about 7 to 12 cycles. TCRdb ran MiXCR on the 5' RACE reads and lists one entry per CDR3 protein. The sample yields around 1,900,000 distinct CDR3 sequences, about 39% seen once. Per-sample yields of isolated PBMCs were at least 6 million. The TCR was taken from a human donor in good health. The V call is TRBV14, the J call TRBJ1-4; D is unclear. The specimen sequenced was blood. This CDR3 is CASSQESREDGEKLFF. The CDR3 DNA is TGTGCCAGCAGCCAAGAAAGTAGGGAGGATGGTGAAAAACTGTTTTTT. The whole variable domain, remainder taken from reference TRBV14 and TRBJ1-4, is EAGVTQFPSHSVIEKGQTVTLRCDPISGHDNLYWYRRVMGKEIKFLLHFVKESKQDESGMPNNRFLAERTGGTYSTLKVQPAELEDSGVYFCASSQESREDGEKLFFGSGTQLSVL.